Shown below are 26 T cell receptor beta chains from a single sample sequenced in a study of cytomegalovirus exposure and HLA in healthy donors. Amplification used 60 Vbeta primers and 13 Jbeta primers. The data were produced by immunoSEQ multiplex PCR, yet TCRdb's version contains in-frame clones alone and is incomplete. The sample carries under 90,000 clones, around 89% recorded once. What was sequenced was PBMCs. The receptor set was obtained from a man younger than 35 in good health and CMV-seronegative.

The chain combines TRBV28 with TRBJ2-7; weak D call: TRBD1 (6 bases). V lost 4 bases to trimming and J lost 0 bases, with 25 bases between them. The CDR3 length is 19 residues. The germline V gene encodes CDR1 MDHEN and CDR2 SYDVKM. CDR3 DNA sequence: TGTGCCAGCAGTTCGTTCCGCCCCCGGGACAACCCGTTCTCCTACGAGCAGTACTTC. It is translated as CASSSFRPRDNPFSYEQYF. The complete variable domain, with remaining parts taken from reference TRBV28 and TRBJ2-7, reads DVKVTQSSRYLVKRTGEKVFLECVQDMDHENMFWYRQDPGLGLRLIYFSYDVKMKEKGDIPEGYSVSREKKERFSLILESASTNQTSMYLCASSSFRPRDNPFSYEQYFGPGTRLTVT.

This clone was counted once. The chain employs TRBV4-2 and TRBJ2-5; TRBD1 might be the D (8 bases). CDR3 size: 13 residues. The germline V gene encodes CDR1 LGHNA and CDR2 YNFKEQ. Trimming pared 3 bases from V and 7 bases from J, leaving 12 bases between. The CDR3 spells CASSQTGEGTQYF. Written as DNA, the CDR3 is TGTGCCAGCAGCCAGACAGGGGAGGGGACCCAGTACTTC.

J is TRBJ1-3 and V is TRBV4-2; 8 nucleotides align to TRBD1. Losses at the gene ends were 0 bases for V and 0 bases for J; bases not matched to a gene: 7. This CDR3 region has 18 residues. The V gene's germline CDR1 is LGHNA and CDR2 YNFKEQ. CDR3 amino acids: CASSQETTGVSSGNTIYF. The CDR3 DNA sequence: TGTGCCAGCAGCCAAGAGACGACAGGGGTCTCCTCTGGAAACACCATATATTTT.

This chain connects TRBV9 to TRBJ1-6, with a possible D match to TRBD1 (5 bases). Deletions cut 3 bases from V and 7 bases from J, with 20 bases between. This CDR3 comprises 17 residues. Germline CDR1 SGDLS, CDR2 YYNGEE. The CDR3 DNA sequence: TGTGCCAGCAGCGGAGCTATAGGGGCAGGCATAAATTCACCCCTCCACTTT. This codes for CASSGAIGAGINSPLHF.

This chain uses TRBV5-1 with TRBJ2-7; 8 bases fit TRBD1. The CDR3 sequence is 14 residues long. Germline V gene sequence: CDR1 SGHRS, CDR2 YFSETQ. Trimming cost V 4 bases and J 2 bases; bases outside gene matches: 5. Here the CDR3 DNA reads TGCGCCAGCAGCCCTACGACAGGGGCCTACGAGCAGTACTTC. This translates into CASSPTTGAYEQYF.

This chain links TRBV28 with TRBJ2-1; TRBD2 agrees at 10 bases. After removal of 10 bases from V and 4 bases from J, the junction contained 7 bases not matched to a gene. CDR1 and CDR2 (germline): MDHEN, SYDVKM. CDR3 length: 14 amino acids. The CDR3 DNA sequence: TGTGCCACTTCCGGGACTAGCGCTTACAATGAGCAGTTCTTC. This translates into CATSGTSAYNEQFF.

V usage is TRBV7-2 and J usage is TRBJ1-2, with TRBD1 matching over 8 bases. Germline values: CDR1 SGHTA, CDR2 FQGNSA. This CDR3 region has 16 residues. J lost 4 bases, V lost 4 bases, and 11 bases had no gene match. Written as DNA, the CDR3 is TGTGCCAGCAGCTCGCGGCGGACAGGGACAATCTATGGCTACACCTTC. Protein sequence: CASSSRRTGTIYGYTF.

The chain carries TRBV4-1 and TRBJ1-2; 9 bases are a match to TRBD1. Trimming at V came to 0 bases and at J to 7 bases, leaving 9 bases not matched to a gene. Germline V lookup: CDR1 MGHRA, CDR2 YSYEKL. This CDR3 has 16 residues. CDR3 in DNA: TGCGCCAGCAGCCAAGAGGGTACACAGGGGGCTTTTGGCTACACCTTC. Its protein is CASSQEGTQGAFGYTF.

The CDR3 DNA follows: TGTGCCAGTAGTCCCGGGACAGGGTCCCCTGGGGCCAACGTCCTGACTTTC. This gives the protein CASSPGTGSPGANVLTF. The gene calls are TRBV19 and TRBJ2-6; 9 nucleotides line up with TRBD1. After removal of 5 bases from V and 2 bases from J, the junction contained 7 bases not matched to a gene. The CDR3 is 17 residues long. CDR1 and CDR2 (germline): LNHDA, SQIVND (reference sequence).

This clone showed up just once. The chain carries TRBV6-1 and TRBJ1-3, with a possible D match to TRBD1 (5 bases). Trimming left V 7 bases short and J 1 base short, with 14 bases between. Germline V gene data show CDR1 as MNHNS and CDR2 as SASEGT. The length of the CDR3 is 15 residues. CDR3 residues: CASNPNDSSGNTIYF. The CDR3 DNA follows: TGTGCCAGCAACCCAAACGACAGTTCTGGAAACACCATATATTTT.

The rearrangement links TRBV9 to TRBJ1-5; D perhaps matches TRBD1 (6 bases). Trimming removed 0 bases at V and 7 bases at J, with 11 bases between. Germline CDR1 is SGDLS and CDR2 is YYNGEE. This CDR3 contains 14 residues. CDR3 amino acids: CASSVDQGRQPQHF. The CDR3 region has the DNA TGTGCCAGCAGCGTAGACCAGGGGAGACAGCCCCAGCATTTT.

The gene calls are TRBV5-4 and TRBJ2-1; 8 bases agree with TRBD2. CDR3 size: 16 residues. Unmatched junction bases numbered 11, after V lost 7 bases and J lost 2 bases. Looked up from germline, CDR1 is SGHNT and CDR2 is YYREEE (reference sequence). The CDR3 region is CASSRGSGTTYNEQFF. Here the CDR3 DNA reads TGTGCCAGCTCACGGGGTAGCGGGACAACCTACAATGAGCAGTTCTTC.

The chain combines TRBV28 with TRBJ1-2, with TRBD1 matching over 9 bases. This CDR3 comprises 14 residues. CDR1 and CDR2 (germline): MDHEN, SYDVKM. V was clipped by 2 bases and J by 5 bases; unmatched bases: 3. CDR3 amino acids: CASSLPGQGYGYTF. As DNA, the CDR3 is TGTGCCAGCAGTTTACCGGGACAGGGTTATGGCTACACCTTC.

The gene calls are TRBV2 and TRBJ1-4, with D unclear. V gave up 8 bases and J gave up 5 bases, with 18 bases separating them. Germline V gene data show CDR1 as SNHLY and CDR2 as FYNNEI. The CDR3 spans 15 residues. The CDR3 region has the DNA TGTGCCAGCGACATCGATGGGAGGGAAAATGAAAAACTGTTTTTT. Amino acid sequence: CASDIDGRENEKLFF.

This chain links TRBV18 with TRBJ2-2; weak D call: TRBD1 (5 bases). CDR1 is KGHSH, CDR2 LQKENI, per germline. CDR3 length: 15 residues. Between the trimmed V and J ends, which lost 1 base and 6 bases, there was a span of 12 bases. This chain's CDR3 is CASSPLRQFAGELFF. The CDR3 DNA sequence: TGTGCCAGCTCACCACTACGACAGTTCGCCGGGGAGCTGTTTTTT. Variable domain in full (rest from reference TRBV18 and TRBJ2-2): NAGVMQNPRHLVRRRGQEARLRCSPMKGHSHVYWYRQLPEEGLKFMVYLQKENIIDESGMPKERFSAEFPKEGPSILRIQQVVRGDSAAYFCASSPLRQFAGELFFGEGSRLTVL.

The chain links TRBV7-2 to TRBJ1-1; no clear D gene. CDR1 and CDR2 (germline): SGHTA, FQGNSA. This CDR3 is 15 amino acids long. V lost 8 bases and J lost 1, with 17 bases in between. The CDR3 region has the DNA TGTGCCAGCGCGTTTGGCAGGCTGACGAACACTGAAGCTTTCTTT. Its translation is CASAFGRLTNTEAFF. The full variable domain, in which reference TRBV7-2 and TRBJ1-1 provide the parts outside the CDR3, is GAGVSQSPSNKVTEKGKDVELRCDPISGHTALYWYRQSLGQGLEFLIYFQGNSAPDKSGLPSDRFSAERTGGSVSTLTIQRTQQEDSAVYLCASAFGRLTNTEAFFGQGTRLTVV.

The V gene is TRBV9, the J gene TRBJ2-3; 7 nucleotides agree with TRBD1. This CDR3 comprises 17 residues. V shed 4 bases, J shed 2 bases, and the junction held 13 bases outside the gene matches. Germline V gene data show CDR1 as SGDLS and CDR2 as YYNGEE. The CDR3 reads CASSSARGQRPTDTQYF. The CDR3 DNA sequence: TGTGCCAGCAGCTCCGCCAGGGGACAGCGGCCCACAGATACGCAGTATTTT.

This clone was detected only once. The chain combines TRBV28 with TRBJ1-1; 7 bases align to TRBD1. Germline CDR1 is MDHEN and CDR2 is SYDVKM. V lost 3 bases, J lost 5 bases, and 9 bases stayed unmatched. The CDR3 loop spans 15 amino acids. CDR3 nucleotides: TGTGCCAGCAGTTTTAGTGGTTCAGGGGGGACTGAAGCTTTCTTT. This encodes CASSFSGSGGTEAFF.

This clone was picked up a small number of times. V usage is TRBV4-3 and J usage is TRBJ2-5, with a tentative D call TRBD2 (6 bases). This CDR3 spans 14 amino acids. In germline, CDR1 is LGHNA, CDR2 YSLEER. V was cut by 0 bases and J by 3 bases, with 8 bases left in between. The CDR3 nucleotides read TGCGCCAGCAGCCAAGACACGGGGGAAGAGACCCAGTACTTC. The encoded protein is CASSQDTGEETQYF.

The chain is built from TRBV9 and TRBJ1-2, with 7 bases lining up with TRBD1. The V segment lost 3 bases and the J segment 4 bases; nucleotides outside the gene matches: 6. The CDR3 runs 14 residues. CDR1 and CDR2 (germline): SGDLS, YYNGEE. The CDR3 coding sequence is TGTGCCAGCAGCGCGACAGGGTCCTTCTATGGCTACACCTTC. Translation gives CASSATGSFYGYTF.

This chain links TRBV7-3 with TRBJ2-2; D might be TRBD2 (6 bases). The CDR3 spans 16 residues. Germline CDR1 is SGHTA and CDR2 is FQGTGA. Trimming took off 5 bases at V and 0 bases at J, with 13 bases between the two ends. CDR3 protein: CASSKTRSANTGELFF. For the CDR3, the DNA is TGTGCCAGCAGCAAGACTAGAAGTGCGAACACCGGGGAGCTGTTTTTT.

The chain couples TRBV5-4 to TRBJ2-3, with TRBD2 matching over 9 bases. Trimming cost V 4 bases and J 3 bases; bases outside gene matches: 9. Looked up from germline, CDR1 is SGHNT and CDR2 is YYREEE (reference sequence). The CDR3 consists of 16 residues. CDR3 sequence reads: CASSRASGLATDTQYF. In DNA, the CDR3 is TGTGCCAGCAGCCGCGCTAGTGGACTAGCGACAGATACGCAGTATTTT.

The rearrangement links TRBV4-2 to TRBJ2-2; perhaps TRBD2 as D (5 bases). The CDR3 length is 15 residues. V was cut by 5 bases and J by 6 bases, with 16 bases left in between. Germline CDR1 LGHNA, CDR2 YNFKEQ. The CDR3 loop is CASSEGLALAGELFF. In DNA, the CDR3 is TGTGCCAGCAGCGAGGGTCTAGCTCTCGCCGGGGAGCTGTTTTTT.

V gene TRBV28 combines with J gene TRBJ2-7, with 8 positions matching TRBD1. This CDR3 is 13 amino acids long. Germline loops: CDR1 MDHEN, CDR2 SYDVKM. Losses at the gene ends were 6 bases for V and 7 bases for J; bases not matched to a gene: 8. CDR3 region: CASSLNYRGEQYF. The CDR3 DNA follows: TGTGCCAGCAGCCTAAACTACAGGGGGGAGCAGTACTTC.

J is TRBJ2-3 and V is TRBV7-2; D is possibly TRBD2 (6 bases). The CDR3 runs to 16 residues. Germline values: CDR1 SGHTA, CDR2 FQGNSA. The V end was cut by 5 bases, the J end by 6 bases, with 21 bases between. In DNA, the CDR3 is TGTGCCAGCAGCCTCCAGGCCGCCCGGGGGAGCGATACGCAGTATTTT. This gives the protein CASSLQAARGSDTQYF.

The rearrangement links TRBV12-5 to TRBJ1-1; possible D gene TRBD1, 5 bases. The ends were cut back, 3 bases at V and 4 bases at J, with 12 bases in the middle. This CDR3 region has 14 residues. Germline V CDR1 and CDR2: LGHNT, FRNRAP. In DNA, the CDR3 is TGTGCTAGTGGTTTTTCGACAGTAGTCACTGAAGCTTTCTTT. Translated: CASGFSTVVTEAFF.